This T cell receptor beta chain was profiled in a study of shared clonotypes between healthy human individuals. The study drew all its donors from Caucasian adults living in Nashville, Tennessee. A note on this clone: Its antigen remains unidentified.

Whole-study results and caveats: Non-shared clonotypes displayed generation probabilities falling below those of clonotypes present in all four donors.

Original analysis: Filtering of immunoSEQ junctional sequences could not match full-length read filtering. Method: immunoSEQ multiplex PCR; TCRdb's copy keeps in-frame clones and lacks some. The DNA was the basis for D and trimming; V, J and clone size are from that table. The repertoire holds about 710,000 clones, approximately 73% seen once, with roughly 2% in the top ten. The sequencing sample was made of memory CD4+ T cells sorted from blood. As for subset: CD45RA-negative fraction. This receptor was obtained from a woman aged 25 to 39 in good health.

This CDR3 reads CASSEIGRGSFSYEQYF. CDR3 DNA sequence: TGTGCCAGCAGTGAAATAGGAAGGGGCAGCTTCTCCTACGAGCAGTACTTC. The chain uses TRBV2 and TRBJ2-7; D might be TRBD1 (5 bases). This CDR3 has 17 amino acids. Trimming pared 2 bases from V and 0 bases from J, leaving 17 bases between. Germline CDR1 is SNHLY and CDR2 is FYNNEI.